Sequencing of this T cell receptor beta chain was carried out in a study of molecular identifiers for immune sequencing clone quantification. Study-wide context: Naive CD8 cell RNA, from around 20,000 or 99,000 cells, was split five ways in replicates, with four sequenced. Whole-study findings and limits: Among effectors, clones above 20 RNA copies held over 97% of molecules; among naive cells, under 1%.

Using a CD8+CD4-CCR7+CD45RA+ phenotype, naive CD8 T cells were sorted. CDR3 length: 13 amino acids. In germline, CDR1 is MDHEN, CDR2 SYDVKM. Deletions cut 8 bases from V and 2 bases from J, with 13 bases between. Only a few counts were recorded for this clonotype. Its antigen is unknown. Both previously described methods and listed TCR primers were employed to make bulk TCR libraries. TCRdb itself ran the PCR reads through MiXCR, one entry per CDR3 protein. The sample includes roughly 100,000 distinct CDR3 sequences, under 40% of them seen just once. Input material: naive CD8+ T cells from blood, with Jurkat cell RNA spiked in. Subset meaning: FACS-sorted CD8+CD4-CCR7+CD45RA+ naive T cells. J is TRBJ2-7 and V is TRBV28; D gene unclear. The sequence was obtained from a human donor in good health. Some libraries in this study had Jurkat cell RNA spiked in. The DNA for the CDR3 is TGTGCCAGCCAGCGCCCGGAACCCTACGAGCAGTACTTC. Translated, it gives CASQRPEPYEQYF.